This TCR beta chain was retrieved from a study of T cell responses to AZD1222 COVID-19 vaccine. Repertoires were generated with immunoSEQ multiplex PCR, while TCRdb's copy carries only in-frame clones and drops some. The table records 130,000 or so clones, roughly 93% of them present only once. From germline, CDR1 is MNHNS and CDR2 SASEGT. The CDR3 loop spans 13 amino acids. V lost 2 bases, J lost 14 bases, and 16 bases lay in between. As regards this clone: Its antigen is unknown.

Whole-study findings and limits: Regions 160-218 and 743-854 held dominance among vaccine-associated CD4 TCRs, which spanned spike. Baseline seropositivity occurred in only a handful of AZD1222 recipients. Reportedly, close to half of spike-specific TCRs are directed against unmutated variant regions. Repertoires were collected only later (after the peak T cell response had occurred).

The source of this sequence is an adult in good health. The sample in question was peripheral blood, obtained on day 0 of AZD1222 vaccination. V gene TRBV6-1 combines with J gene TRBJ1-5; no reliable D call. CDR3 in DNA: TGTGCCAGCAGTGAAAACCTTGGACGGACCAAGCATTTT. Residues: CASSENLGRTKHF.